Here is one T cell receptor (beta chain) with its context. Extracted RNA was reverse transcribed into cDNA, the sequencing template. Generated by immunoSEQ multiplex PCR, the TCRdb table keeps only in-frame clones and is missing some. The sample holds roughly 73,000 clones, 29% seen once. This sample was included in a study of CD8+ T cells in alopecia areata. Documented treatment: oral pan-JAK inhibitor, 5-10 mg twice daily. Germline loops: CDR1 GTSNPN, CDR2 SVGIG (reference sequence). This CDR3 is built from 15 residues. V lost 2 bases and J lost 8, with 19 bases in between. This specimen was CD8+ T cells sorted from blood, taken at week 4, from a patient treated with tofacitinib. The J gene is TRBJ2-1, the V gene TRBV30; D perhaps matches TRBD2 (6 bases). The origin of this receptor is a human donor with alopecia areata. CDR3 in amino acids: CAWSFTGTASDEQFF. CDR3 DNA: TGTGCCTGGAGTTTTACCGGGACTGCCTCCGATGAGCAGTTCTTC.